This T cell receptor (beta chain) was identified during a study of T cell repertoires in cytomegalovirus infection. Study outcomes and limitations: CMV-specific TCR beta clonotypes restricted by HLA-C were the ones dominating the ex vivo response.

TCRdb processed the reads anew with MiXCR; each CDR3 protein has one entry. The sample lists over 250,000 distinct CDR3 sequences; about 20% were seen once. Germline V gene sequence: CDR1 DFQATT, CDR2 SNEGSKA (reference sequence). The V end was cut by 5 bases, the J end by 0 bases, with 11 bases between. There are 14 residues in the CDR3. In this sample, this clonotype turned up a few times. Its target is not known. The specimen was cultured PBMCs, collected from culture after CMV antigen stimulation. The sequence was collected from a human donor in good health (CMV status not recorded). Some clones in this sample may be carry-over from other donors' samples. The chain carries TRBV20-1 and TRBJ2-4, with a tentative D call TRBD2 (6 bases). CDR3 sequence: CSAGLLLAKNIQYF. In DNA, the CDR3 is TGCAGTGCTGGACTACTACTAGCCAAAAACATTCAGTACTTC.